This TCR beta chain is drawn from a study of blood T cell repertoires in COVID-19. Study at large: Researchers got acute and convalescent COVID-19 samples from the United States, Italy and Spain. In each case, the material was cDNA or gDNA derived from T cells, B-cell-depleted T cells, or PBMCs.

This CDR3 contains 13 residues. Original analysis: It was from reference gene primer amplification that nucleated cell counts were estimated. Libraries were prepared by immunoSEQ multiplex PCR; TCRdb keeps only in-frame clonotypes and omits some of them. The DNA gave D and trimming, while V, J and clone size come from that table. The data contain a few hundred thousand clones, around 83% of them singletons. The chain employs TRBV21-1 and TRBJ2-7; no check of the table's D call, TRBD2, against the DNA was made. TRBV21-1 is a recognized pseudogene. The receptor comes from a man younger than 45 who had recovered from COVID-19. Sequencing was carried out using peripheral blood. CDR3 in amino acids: CASSKARPGEQYV. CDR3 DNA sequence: TGTGCCAGCAGCAAAGCGCGGCCGGGCGAGCAGTACGTC.